The 6 T cell receptor beta chains given below trace back to one sample, sequenced in a study of cytomegalovirus exposure and HLA in healthy donors. The PCR ran on 60 Vbeta and 13 Jbeta primers. Profiling relied on immunoSEQ multiplex PCR, and the TCRdb table lists in-frame clones only, not all of them. The sample yields approximately 150,000 clones, of which the top ten take up approximately 0.88%. Sequencing was carried out using PBMCs. The receptors here all came from a male donor in good health and CMV-seronegative.

The chain carries TRBV19 and TRBJ2-3; TRBD1 aligns across 10 bases. Germline trimming cut 7 bases from V and 6 bases from J; bases unmatched to any gene: 10. Looked up from germline, CDR1 is LNHDA and CDR2 is SQIVND (reference sequence). CDR3 size: 15 residues. The CDR3 bases are TGTGCCAGTAAGCTAGGGACAGGGGCGATCGATACGCAGTATTTT. Protein product: CASKLGTGAIDTQYF.

The chain couples TRBV6-6 to TRBJ1-3; tentatively, D is TRBD1 (6 bases). Trimming shortened V by 5 bases and J by 0 bases, and 11 bases separated the two germline ends. The CDR3 runs 15 residues. Looked up from germline, CDR1 is MNHNY and CDR2 is SVGAGI (reference sequence). The CDR3 sequence: CASSKDRYSGNTIYF. CDR3 nucleotides: TGTGCCAGCAGTAAAGACAGGTACTCTGGAAACACCATATATTTT.

The J gene is TRBJ2-7, the V gene TRBV6-5; D not certain. CDR1 and CDR2 from the germline V gene are MNHEY and SVGAGI. CDR3 size: 14 residues. The V gene lost 4 bases and the J gene lost 3 bases, with 13 bases spanning the gap. The CDR3 reads CASSLGDRSYEQYF. For the CDR3, the DNA is TGTGCCAGCAGTTTAGGTGATCGGAGCTACGAGCAGTACTTC.

The chain uses TRBV2 and TRBJ2-7, with 9 bases aligning to TRBD1. The V gene's germline CDR1 is SNHLY and CDR2 FYNNEI. The CDR3 consists of 15 residues. Germline trimming cut 4 bases from V and 5 bases from J; bases unmatched to any gene: 9. CDR3 protein: CASSVERDRANEQYF. CDR3 DNA sequence: TGTGCCAGCAGTGTTGAGCGGGACAGGGCGAACGAGCAGTACTTC.

The CDR3 DNA reads as TGTGCCAGCAGTTTAGAGTACGAGCAGTACTTC. Its protein is CASSLEYEQYF. This sequence joins TRBV28 and TRBJ2-7, with D hard to call. V lost 2 bases and J lost 4, with 3 bases in between. The CDR3 has 11 amino acids. Germline V gene sequence: CDR1 MDHEN, CDR2 SYDVKM. The variable domain in full, with the rest retrieved from reference TRBV28 and TRBJ2-7, is DVKVTQSSRYLVKRTGEKVFLECVQDMDHENMFWYRQDPGLGLRLIYFSYDVKMKEKGDIPEGYSVSREKKERFSLILESASTNQTSMYLCASSLEYEQYFGPGTRLTVT.

V and J are TRBV11-2 and TRBJ1-1; 7 bases map to TRBD1. The CDR3 consists of 14 residues. Germline lookup yields CDR1 SGHAT and CDR2 FQNNGV. V lost 4 bases and J lost 1; bases outside the gene matches: 3. CDR3 DNA sequence: TGTGCCAGCAGCTGGAGACAGGGGAACACTGAAGCTTTCTTT. Its protein product is CASSWRQGNTEAFF.